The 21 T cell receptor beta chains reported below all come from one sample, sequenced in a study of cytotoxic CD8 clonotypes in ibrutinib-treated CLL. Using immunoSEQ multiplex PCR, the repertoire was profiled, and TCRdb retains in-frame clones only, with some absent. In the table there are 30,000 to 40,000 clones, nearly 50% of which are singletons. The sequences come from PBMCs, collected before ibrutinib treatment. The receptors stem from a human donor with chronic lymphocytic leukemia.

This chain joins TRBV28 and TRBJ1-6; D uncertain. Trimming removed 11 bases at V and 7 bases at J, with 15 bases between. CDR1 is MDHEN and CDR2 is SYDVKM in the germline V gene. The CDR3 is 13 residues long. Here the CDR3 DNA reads TGTGCCGGAAAGGGTCTGATCAATTCACCCCTCCACTTT. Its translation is CAGKGLINSPLHF.

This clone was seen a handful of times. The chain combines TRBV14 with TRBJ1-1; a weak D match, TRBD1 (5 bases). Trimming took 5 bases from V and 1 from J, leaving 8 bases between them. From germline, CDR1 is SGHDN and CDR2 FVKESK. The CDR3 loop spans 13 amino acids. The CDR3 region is CASSFTGNTEAFF. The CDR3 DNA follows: TGTGCCAGCAGCTTCACAGGGAACACTGAAGCTTTCTTT.

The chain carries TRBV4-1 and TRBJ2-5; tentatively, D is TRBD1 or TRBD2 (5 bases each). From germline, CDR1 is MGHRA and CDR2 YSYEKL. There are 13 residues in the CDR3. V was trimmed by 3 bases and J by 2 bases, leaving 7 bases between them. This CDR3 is CASSQGRQETQYF. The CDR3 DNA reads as TGCGCCAGCAGCCAGGGACGGCAAGAGACCCAGTACTTC.

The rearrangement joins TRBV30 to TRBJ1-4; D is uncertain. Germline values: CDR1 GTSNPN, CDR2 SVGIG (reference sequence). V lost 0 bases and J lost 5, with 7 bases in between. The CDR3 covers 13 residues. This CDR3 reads CAWSVQENEKLFF. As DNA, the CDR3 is TGTGCCTGGAGTGTACAAGAAAATGAAAAACTGTTTTTT.

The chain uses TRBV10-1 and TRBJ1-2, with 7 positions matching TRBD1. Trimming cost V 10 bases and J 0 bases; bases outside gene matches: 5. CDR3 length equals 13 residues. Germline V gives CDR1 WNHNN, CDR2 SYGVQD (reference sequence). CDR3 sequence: CATRDRTNYGYTF. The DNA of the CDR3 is TGCGCCACCCGGGACAGAACTAACTATGGCTACACCTTC.

CDR3 nucleotide sequence: TGTGCCAGCAGCTTACTTAGACAGGTCCTATTCTCTGGGGCCAACGTCCTGACTTTC. Its translation: CASSLLRQVLFSGANVLTF. The genes are TRBV7-8 and TRBJ2-6; D may be TRBD1 (6 bases). In germline, CDR1 is SGHVS, CDR2 FQNEAQ. Trimming cost V 2 bases and J 0 bases, with 17 bases left between them. The length of the CDR3 is 19 residues.

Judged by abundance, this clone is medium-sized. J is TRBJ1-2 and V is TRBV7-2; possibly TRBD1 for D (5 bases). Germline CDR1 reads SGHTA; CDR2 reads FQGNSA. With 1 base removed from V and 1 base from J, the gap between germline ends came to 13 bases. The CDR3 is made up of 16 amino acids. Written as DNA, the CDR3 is TGTGCCAGCAGCTTAGAGGGAGGGGATTTTAACTATGGCTACACCTTC. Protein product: CASSLEGGDFNYGYTF.

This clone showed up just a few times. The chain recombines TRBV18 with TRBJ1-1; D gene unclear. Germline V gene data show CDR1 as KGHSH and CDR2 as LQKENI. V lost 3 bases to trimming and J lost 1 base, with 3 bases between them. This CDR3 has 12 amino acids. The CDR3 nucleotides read TGTGCCAGCTCACCGCAGAACACTGAAGCTTTCTTT. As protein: CASSPQNTEAFF.

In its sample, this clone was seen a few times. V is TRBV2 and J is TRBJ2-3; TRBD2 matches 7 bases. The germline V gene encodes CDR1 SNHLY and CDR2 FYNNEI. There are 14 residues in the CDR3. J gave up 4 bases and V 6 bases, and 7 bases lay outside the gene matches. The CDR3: CASRRRGRPDTQYF. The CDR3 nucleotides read TGTGCCAGCAGACGGCGGGGGAGGCCAGATACGCAGTATTTT.

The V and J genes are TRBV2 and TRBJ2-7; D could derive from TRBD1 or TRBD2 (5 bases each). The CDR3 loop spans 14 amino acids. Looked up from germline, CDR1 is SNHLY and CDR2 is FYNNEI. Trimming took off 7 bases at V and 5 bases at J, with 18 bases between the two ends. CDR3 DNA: TGTGCCAGCATTTCCCGGGACCAGTCCAACGAGCAGTACTTC. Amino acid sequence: CASISRDQSNEQYF.

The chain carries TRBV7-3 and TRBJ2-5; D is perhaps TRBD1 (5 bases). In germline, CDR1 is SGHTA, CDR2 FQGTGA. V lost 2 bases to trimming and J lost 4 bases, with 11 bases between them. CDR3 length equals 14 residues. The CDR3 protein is CASSLSGYRETQYF. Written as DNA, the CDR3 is TGTGCCAGCAGCTTATCAGGGTATAGAGAGACCCAGTACTTC.

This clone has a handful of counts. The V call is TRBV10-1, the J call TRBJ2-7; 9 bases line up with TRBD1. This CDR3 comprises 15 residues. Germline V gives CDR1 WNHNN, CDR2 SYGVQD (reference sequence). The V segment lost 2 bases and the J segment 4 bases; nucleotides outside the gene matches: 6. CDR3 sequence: CASSEVSGQGYEQYF. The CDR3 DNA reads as TGCGCCAGCAGTGAGGTATCGGGACAGGGTTACGAGCAGTACTTC.

The CDR3 DNA reads as TGTGCCAGCAGTTACTCGGGCGGAACCTACGAGCAGTACTTC. Translation: CASSYSGGTYEQYF. V is TRBV6-6 and J is TRBJ2-7; D gene unclear. This CDR3 contains 14 residues. The germline V gene has CDR1 MNHNY and CDR2 SVGAGI (reference sequence). V lost 0 bases to trimming and J lost 2 bases, with 8 bases between them.

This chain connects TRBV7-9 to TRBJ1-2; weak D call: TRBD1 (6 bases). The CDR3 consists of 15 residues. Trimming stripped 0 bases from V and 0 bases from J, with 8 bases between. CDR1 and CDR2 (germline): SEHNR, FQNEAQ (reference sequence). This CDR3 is CASSLAGGTNYGYTF. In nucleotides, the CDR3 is TGTGCCAGCAGCTTAGCTGGGGGCACTAACTATGGCTACACCTTC.

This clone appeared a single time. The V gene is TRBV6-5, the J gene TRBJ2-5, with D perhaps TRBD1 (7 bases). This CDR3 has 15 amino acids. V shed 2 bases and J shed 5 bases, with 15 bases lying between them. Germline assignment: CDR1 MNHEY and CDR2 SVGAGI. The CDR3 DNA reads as TGTGCCAGCAGTTACGAGTGGAGGGGGCGGGAGACCCAGTACTTC. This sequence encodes CASSYEWRGRETQYF.

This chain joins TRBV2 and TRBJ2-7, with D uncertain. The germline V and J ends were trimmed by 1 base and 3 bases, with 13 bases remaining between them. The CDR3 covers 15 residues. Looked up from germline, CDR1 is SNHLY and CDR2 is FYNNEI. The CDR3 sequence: CASSEGGFRIYEQYF. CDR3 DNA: TGTGCCAGCAGTGAAGGTGGCTTTCGGATCTACGAGCAGTACTTC.

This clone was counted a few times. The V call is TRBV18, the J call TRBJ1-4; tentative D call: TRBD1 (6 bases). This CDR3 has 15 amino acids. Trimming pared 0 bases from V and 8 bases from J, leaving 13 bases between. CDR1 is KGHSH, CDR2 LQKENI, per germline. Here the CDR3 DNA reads TGTGCCAGCTCACCACCAGGATCGCAGGGGGAAAAACTGTTTTTT. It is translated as CASSPPGSQGEKLFF.

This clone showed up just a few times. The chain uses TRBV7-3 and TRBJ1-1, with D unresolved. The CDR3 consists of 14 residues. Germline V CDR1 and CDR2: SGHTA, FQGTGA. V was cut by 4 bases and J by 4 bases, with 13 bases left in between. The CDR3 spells CASSSQTSGTEAFF. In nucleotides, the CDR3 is TGTGCCAGCAGCTCACAGACGTCGGGCACTGAAGCTTTCTTT.

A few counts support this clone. In DNA, the CDR3 is TGTGCCAGCAGAGGGGGCTCGAACACCGGGGAGCTGTTTTTT. It encodes CASRGGSNTGELFF. The V and J genes are TRBV5-6 and TRBJ2-2; 7 bases match TRBD1. The CDR3 covers 14 residues. The germline CDR1 and CDR2 sequences are SGHDT and YYEEEE. V lost 5 bases to trimming and J lost 0 bases; unmatched junction nucleotides: 1. The full variable domain, completed using reference TRBV5-6 and TRBJ2-2, is DAGVTQSPTHLIKTRGQQVTLRCSPKSGHDTVSWYQQALGQGPQFIFQYYEEEERQRGNFPDRFSGHQFPNYSSELNVNALLLGDSALYLCASRGGSNTGELFFGEGSRLTVL.

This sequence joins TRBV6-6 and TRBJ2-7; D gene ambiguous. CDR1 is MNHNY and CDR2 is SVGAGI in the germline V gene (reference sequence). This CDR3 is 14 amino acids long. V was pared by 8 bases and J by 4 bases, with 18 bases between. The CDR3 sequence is CASDDAGQLYEQYF. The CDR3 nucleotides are TGTGCCAGCGATGATGCCGGCCAGCTTTACGAGCAGTACTTC.

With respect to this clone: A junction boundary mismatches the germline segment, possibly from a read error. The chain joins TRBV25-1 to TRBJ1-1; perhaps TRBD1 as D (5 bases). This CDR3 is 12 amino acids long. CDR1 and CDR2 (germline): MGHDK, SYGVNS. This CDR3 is CQQGQDNTEAFF. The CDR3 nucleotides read TGCCAGCAGGGCCAAGATAACACTGAAGCTTTCTTT.